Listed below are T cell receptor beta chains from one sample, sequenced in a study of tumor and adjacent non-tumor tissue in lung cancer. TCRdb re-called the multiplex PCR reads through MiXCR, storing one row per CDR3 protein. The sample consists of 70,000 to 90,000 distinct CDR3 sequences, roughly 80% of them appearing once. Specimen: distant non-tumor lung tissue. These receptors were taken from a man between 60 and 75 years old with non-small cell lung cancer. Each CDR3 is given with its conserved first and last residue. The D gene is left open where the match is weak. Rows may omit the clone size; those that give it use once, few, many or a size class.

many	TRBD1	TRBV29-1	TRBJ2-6	TGCAGCGTTGGAGTAGGGACAGGCCCTGGGGCCAACGTCCTGACTTTC	CSVGVGTGPGANVLTF
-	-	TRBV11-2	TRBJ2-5	TGTCCCAGCGGTTCTACAGTGGAAGAGACCCAGTACTTC	CPSGSTVEETQYF
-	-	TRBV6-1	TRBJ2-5	TGTGCCAGCAGCCCCCATCCCCTCTCAAGTGAGACCCAGTACTTC	CASSPHPLSSETQYF
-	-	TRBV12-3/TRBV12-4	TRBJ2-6	TGTGCCAGCAAGCCCCCAGGAACTGGGGCCAACGTCGTGACTTTC	CASKPPGTGANVVTF
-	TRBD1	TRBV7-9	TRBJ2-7	TGTGCCAGCAGCCGGGACAGGGGCGAGCAGTACTTC	CASSRDRGEQYF
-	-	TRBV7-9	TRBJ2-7	TGTGCCAGCAGCCCCTGGACAGAGTTCGACGAGCAGTACTTC	CASSPWTEFDEQYF
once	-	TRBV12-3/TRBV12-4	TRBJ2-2	TGTGCCAGCAGCTTCCAAAGGACAGGGGAGCTGTTTTTT	CASSFQRTGELFF
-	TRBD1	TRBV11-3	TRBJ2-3	TGTGTCAGGAGCCTCGCTCTAGGGGGCGGGGATACGCAGTATTTT	CVRSLALGGGDTQYF
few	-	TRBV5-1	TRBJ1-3	TGCGCCAGCAGCTTGGATACAGTGGGCGGAAACACCATATATTTT	CASSLDTVGGNTIYF
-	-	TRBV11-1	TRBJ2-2	TGTGCCAGCAGCTTAGTCGGGAGATGTACCGGGGAGCTGTTTTTT	CASSLVGRCTGELFF
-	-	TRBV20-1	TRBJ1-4	TGCAGTGCTAGATCCGCCGGGGAAAAACTGTTTTTT	CSARSAGEKLFF
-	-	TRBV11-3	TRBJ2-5	TGTGCCAGTTCCTGGTCCGCGCCCCCAACCCAGTACTTC	CASSWSAPPTQYF
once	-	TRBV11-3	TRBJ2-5	TGTGCCAGCAGCCAGGCGGGCGGGGCGTCGCGTGATACCCAGTACTTC	CASSQAGGASRDTQYF
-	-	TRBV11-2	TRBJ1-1	TGTGCCAGAAGCTTAGTCGGGAGGGACACTGAAGCCTCCTTT	CARSLVGRDTEASF
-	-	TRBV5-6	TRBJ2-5	TGTGCCAGCAGTTTGGGTCTGCAAGAGACCCAGTACTTC	CASSLGLQETQYF
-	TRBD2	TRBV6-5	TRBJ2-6	TGTGCCAGCAGCATAGCGGGAGTCAGCTCTGGTGCCAACGTCCTGACTTTC	CASSIAGVSSGANVLTF
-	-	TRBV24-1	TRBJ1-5	TGTGCCATCGGGGTCAAACGCGGGGCGAGGCCCCAGCATTTT	CAIGVKRGARPQHF
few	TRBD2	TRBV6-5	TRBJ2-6	TGTGTCAGCAGCCTAGCGGGGGCCAGCTCTGGGGTCAACGTCCTGACTTTC	CVSSLAGASSGVNVLTF
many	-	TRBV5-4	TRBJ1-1	TGTGCCAGCAGCCCTGATGGGGGGAGGAACACTGAAGCTTTCTTT	CASSPDGGRNTEAFF
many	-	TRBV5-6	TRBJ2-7	TGTGCCAGCAGCCACGATGTGGGGGGCAGCGAGCAGTACTTC	CASSHDVGGSEQYF
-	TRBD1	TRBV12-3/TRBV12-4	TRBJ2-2	TGTGCCAGCAGTTGGTCGGGACAGGGGTTCGCCGGGGAGCTATTTTTT	CASSWSGQGFAGELFF
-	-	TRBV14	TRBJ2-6	TGTGCCAGCAGCCAAGAGGCGGGGGCTCCACTCTGGGCCAACGTCCTGACTTTC	CASSQEAGAPLWANVLTF
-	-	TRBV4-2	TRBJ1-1	TGTGCCAGCAGCCAAGACAAACAGCTTGAGGACTCTGAAGCTTTCTTT	CASSQDKQLEDSEAFF
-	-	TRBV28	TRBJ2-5	TGTGCCAGCAGTCGGTCCCGAGAGACCCAGTACTTC	CASSRSRETQYF
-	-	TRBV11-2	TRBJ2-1	TGTGTCAGCAGCTTAGGGGACAATGACCAGTTCTTC	CVSSLGDNDQFF
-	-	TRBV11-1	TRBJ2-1	TGTGCCAGGAGTTTGGTTGATGGACAGTCCTACAATGAGCAGTTCTTC	CARSLVDGQSYNEQFF
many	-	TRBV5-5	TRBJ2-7	TGTGCCAGCAGCTTGTCAGTTCACGGAACCTACGAGCAGTACTTC	CASSLSVHGTYEQYF
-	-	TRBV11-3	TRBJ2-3	TGTGTCAGCTGCTTAGGGGGGGCCAGTTGGTATTTT	CVSCLGGASWYF
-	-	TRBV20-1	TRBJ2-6	TGCAGTGCTAGACTAGGGCCCGGCTCTGGGACCAACGTCCTGACTTTC	CSARLGPGSGTNVLTF